These T cell receptor beta chains were read from a single sample in a study of blood T cell repertoires in COVID-19. TCRdb's copy holds only in-frame clones and misses some; the assay was immunoSEQ multiplex PCR. The sample carries 110,000 to 150,000 clones, 80% recorded once. The material sequenced was peripheral blood. The receptors were gathered from a man in his 70s who had recovered from COVID-19. Both conserved end residues are part of each CDR3. A D gene is named only where the DNA matches it firmly. A clone size is listed for some rows: how often the clone was seen (once, few, many), or a class if it is expanded.

D gene: NA
clone size: NA
J gene: TRBJ2-5
V gene: TRBV24-1
CDR3 protein: CATRAAGEETQYF
CDR3 DNA: TGTGCCACCAGGGCCGCAGGGGAAGAGACCCAGTACTTC

D gene: NA
clone size: NA
J gene: TRBJ2-2
V gene: TRBV4-2
CDR3 protein: CASSPIREWSTGELFF
CDR3 DNA: TGTGCCAGCAGCCCGATACGGGAGTGGAGCACCGGGGAGCTGTTTTTT

D gene: NA
clone size: NA
J gene: TRBJ2-5
V gene: TRBV3-1/TRBV3-2
CDR3 protein: CASSRSSKETQYF
CDR3 DNA: TGTGCCAGCAGCCGGAGTAGCAAGGAGACCCAGTACTTC

D gene: NA
clone size: once
J gene: TRBJ2-2
V gene: TRBV5-1
CDR3 protein: CASSLGQSNTGELFF
CDR3 DNA: TGCGCCAGCAGCTTGGGACAGTCGAACACCGGGGAGCTGTTTTTT

D gene: NA
clone size: NA
J gene: TRBJ2-2
V gene: TRBV30
CDR3 protein: CAWSVLRGGGRTGELFF
CDR3 DNA: TGTGCCTGGAGTGTACTAAGGGGGGGAGGGAGGACCGGGGAGCTGTTTTTT

D gene: NA
clone size: NA
J gene: TRBJ2-2
V gene: TRBV19
CDR3 protein: CASSIAGYGAGELFF
CDR3 DNA: TGTGCCAGTAGTATAGCGGGGTATGGGGCCGGGGAGCTGTTTTTT

D gene: TRBD2
clone size: NA
J gene: TRBJ2-1
V gene: TRBV5-1
CDR3 protein: CASSFGGRVRDEQFF
CDR3 DNA: TGCGCCAGCAGCTTTGGCGGGAGGGTTAGAGATGAGCAGTTCTTC

D gene: NA
clone size: NA
J gene: TRBJ1-1
V gene: TRBV5-6
CDR3 protein: CASSLGGTHRETEAFF
CDR3 DNA: TGTGCCAGCAGCCTCGGGGGGACCCACCGAGAGACTGAAGCTTTCTTT

D gene: NA
clone size: NA
J gene: TRBJ2-5
V gene: TRBV2
CDR3 protein: CASCRELQETQYF
CDR3 DNA: TGTGCCAGCTGCCGGGAGCTGCAAGAGACCCAGTACTTC

D gene: TRBD2
clone size: once
J gene: TRBJ2-5
V gene: TRBV11-2
CDR3 protein: CASRGLAGRRETQYF
CDR3 DNA: TGTGCCAGCAGAGGACTAGCGGGACGGAGAGAGACCCAGTACTTC

D gene: TRBD1
clone size: NA
J gene: TRBJ2-2
V gene: TRBV5-4
CDR3 protein: CASSLGTVTYTGELFF
CDR3 DNA: TGTGCCAGCAGCTTAGGGACAGTCACTTACACCGGGGAGCTGTTTTTT

D gene: TRBD2
clone size: once
J gene: TRBJ2-1
V gene: TRBV5-1
CDR3 protein: CASSLGTSGTYEQFF
CDR3 DNA: TGCGCCAGCAGCTTGGGGACTAGCGGGACGTATGAGCAGTTCTTC

D gene: TRBD1
clone size: once
J gene: TRBJ2-2
V gene: TRBV12-5
CDR3 protein: CASGRDRGAGELFF
CDR3 DNA: TGTGCTAGTGGTCGGGACAGGGGGGCCGGGGAGCTGTTTTTT

D gene: TRBD2
clone size: many
J gene: TRBJ2-2
V gene: TRBV19
CDR3 protein: CASSSTGLAGNTGELFF
CDR3 DNA: TGTGCCAGTAGCTCTACCGGACTAGCGGGCAACACCGGGGAGCTGTTTTTT

D gene: TRBD1
clone size: NA
J gene: TRBJ2-5
V gene: TRBV7-9
CDR3 protein: CASSLGDRGTQETQYF
CDR3 DNA: TGTGCCAGCAGCTTAGGGGACAGGGGGACCCAAGAGACCCAGTACTTC

D gene: TRBD1
clone size: few
J gene: TRBJ1-2
V gene: TRBV27
CDR3 protein: CASRPQQGARGYTF
CDR3 DNA: TGTGCCAGCAGGCCTCAGCAGGGGGCGCGTGGCTACACCTTC

D gene: TRBD2
clone size: NA
J gene: TRBJ2-1
V gene: TRBV7-9
CDR3 protein: CASSQGAIAGSNNEQFF
CDR3 DNA: TGTGCCAGCAGCCAAGGGGCCATAGCGGGAAGCAACAATGAGCAGTTCTTC

D gene: NA
clone size: NA
J gene: TRBJ2-4
V gene: TRBV7-9
CDR3 protein: CASSPPLAKNIQYF
CDR3 DNA: TGTGCCAGCAGCCCCCCACTAGCCAAAAACATTCAGTACTTC

D gene: NA
clone size: NA
J gene: TRBJ1-6
V gene: TRBV3-1/TRBV3-2
CDR3 protein: CASSQEGGSSPLHF
CDR3 DNA: TGTGCCAGCAGCCAAGAGGGAGGTAGTTCACCCCTCCACTTT

D gene: NA
clone size: NA
J gene: TRBJ1-5
V gene: TRBV3-1/TRBV3-2
CDR3 protein: CASSQLGQVKNQPQHF
CDR3 DNA: TGTGCCAGCAGCCAACTGGGGCAGGTAAAAAATCAGCCCCAGCATTTT

D gene: TRBD2
clone size: NA
J gene: TRBJ2-7
V gene: TRBV12-3/TRBV12-4
CDR3 protein: CARTSGRSDEQYF
CDR3 DNA: TGTGCCCGGACTAGCGGGAGGTCGGACGAGCAGTACTTC

D gene: TRBD1
clone size: NA
J gene: TRBJ1-2
V gene: TRBV7-9
CDR3 protein: CASSPPTGNTNYGYTF
CDR3 DNA: TGTGCCAGCAGCCCGCCGACAGGGAATACTAACTATGGCTACACCTTC